This TCR beta chain was captured by sequencing in a study of blood T cell repertoires in COVID-19. The CDR3 sequence is 14 residues long. V lost 3 bases to trimming and J lost 1 base, with 4 bases between them. CDR1 is SGHNT, CDR2 YENEEA, per germline. In the study's own analysis: The assay estimated nucleated cells by amplifying reference gene primers. Repertoires were generated with immunoSEQ multiplex PCR, while TCRdb's copy carries only in-frame clones and drops some. V, J and clone size reflect that table, while D and trimming were determined from the DNA. The sample has roughly 81,000 clones, about nine tenths seen once.

This sequence joins TRBV11-3 and TRBJ2-6; D unclear. The TCR was taken from a woman in her forties or fifties in a cohort sampled during active COVID-19. The sample was peripheral blood. CDR3 in DNA: TGTGCCAGCAGCTTCCTTTCTGGGGCCAACGTCCTGACTTTC. The encoded protein is CASSFLSGANVLTF.